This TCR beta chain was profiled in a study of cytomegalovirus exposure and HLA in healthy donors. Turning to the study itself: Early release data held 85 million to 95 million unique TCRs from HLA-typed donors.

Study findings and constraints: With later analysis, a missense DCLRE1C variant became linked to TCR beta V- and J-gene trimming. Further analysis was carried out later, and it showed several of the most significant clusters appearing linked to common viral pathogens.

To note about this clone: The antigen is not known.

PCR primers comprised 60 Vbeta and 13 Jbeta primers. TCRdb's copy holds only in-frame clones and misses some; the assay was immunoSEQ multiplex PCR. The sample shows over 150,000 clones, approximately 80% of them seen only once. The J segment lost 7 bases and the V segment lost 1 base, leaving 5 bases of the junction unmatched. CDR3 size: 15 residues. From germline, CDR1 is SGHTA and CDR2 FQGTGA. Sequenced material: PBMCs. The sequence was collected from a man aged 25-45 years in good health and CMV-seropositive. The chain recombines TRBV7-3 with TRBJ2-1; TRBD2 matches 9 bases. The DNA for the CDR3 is TGTGCCAGCAGCTTAAGCGGGAGGGCCGAGAATGAGCAGTTCTTC. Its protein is CASSLSGRAENEQFF.